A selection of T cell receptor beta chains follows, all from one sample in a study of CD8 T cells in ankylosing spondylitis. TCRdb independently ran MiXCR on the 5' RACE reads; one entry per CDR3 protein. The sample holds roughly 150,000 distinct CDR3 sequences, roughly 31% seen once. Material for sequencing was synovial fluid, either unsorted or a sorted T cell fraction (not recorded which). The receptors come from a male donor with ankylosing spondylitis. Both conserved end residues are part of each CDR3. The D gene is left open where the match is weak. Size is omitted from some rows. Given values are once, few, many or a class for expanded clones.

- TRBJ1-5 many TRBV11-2 TGTGCCAGCAGCTCGGCCGGGGTGGGCCAGCCCCAGCATTTT CASSSAGVGQPQHF
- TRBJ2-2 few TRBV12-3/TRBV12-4 TGTGCCAGCAGTTACAGGTCCGGGGAGCTGTTTTTT CASSYRSGELFF
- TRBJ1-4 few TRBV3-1 TGTGCCAGCAGCCAAGGCTTTGACAGACAGGTCAGAAAACTGTTTTTT CASSQGFDRQVRKLFF
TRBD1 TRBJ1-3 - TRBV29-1 TGCAGCGTTCTGGGATATGGGACAGGGTTCGGAAACACCATATATTTT CSVLGYGTGFGNTIYF
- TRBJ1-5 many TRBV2 TGTGCCAGCGGCGGGGGCCTGGGGGACGGGGGGAATCAGCCCCAGCATTTT CASGGGLGDGGNQPQHF
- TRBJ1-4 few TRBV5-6 TGTGCCAGCAGCATTATGGGGGGGGCTGACGAAAAACTGTTTTTT CASSIMGGADEKLFF
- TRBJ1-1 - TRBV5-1 TGCGCCAGCAGCTTACAAGGAAAAGCTTTCTTT CASSLQGKAFF
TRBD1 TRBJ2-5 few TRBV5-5 TGTGCCAGCAGCTTGGTGGGGACAGGGGGGCTAGAGACCCAGTACTTC CASSLVGTGGLETQYF
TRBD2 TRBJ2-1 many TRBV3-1 TGTGCCAGCAGCCAAGAAGCGGGAGTAATCCATGAGCAGTTCTTC CASSQEAGVIHEQFF
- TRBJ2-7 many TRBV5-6 TGTGCCAGCAGCTTGAATCAACGCTCCTACGAGCAGTACTTC CASSLNQRSYEQYF
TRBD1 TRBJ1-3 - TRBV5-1 TGCGCCAGCTCGACAGGGCTGGAAGTATCGGGCGGAAACACCATATATTTT CASSTGLEVSGGNTIYF
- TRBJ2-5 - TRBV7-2 TGTGCCAGCAGCTTAGTGGGGGGGGCCTCGGAGACCCAGTACTTC CASSLVGGASETQYF
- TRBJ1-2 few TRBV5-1 TGCGCCAGCAGCTTGGGATCTGGGGGGGACAACTATGGCTACACCTTC CASSLGSGGDNYGYTF
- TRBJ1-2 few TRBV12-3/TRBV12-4 TGTGCCAGCAGTTTGGGCGTAAGCGGCTACACCTTC CASSLGVSGYTF
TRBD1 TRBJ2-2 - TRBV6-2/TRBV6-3 TGTGCCAGCAGTTACACAGGGGCGAACACCGGGGAGCTGTTTTTT CASSYTGANTGELFF
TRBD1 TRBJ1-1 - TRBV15 TGTGCCACCAGCCAAGACAGGGTCACTGAAGCTTTCTTT CATSQDRVTEAFF
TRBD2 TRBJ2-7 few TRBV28 TGTGCCAGCGGTCTGACTAGCGGGAGTGTTTCTCGTTCCTACGAGCAGTACTTC CASGLTSGSVSRSYEQYF
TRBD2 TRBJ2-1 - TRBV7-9 TGTGCCAGCAGCCGCACTAGCGGGGGCTACAATGAGCAGTTCTTC CASSRTSGGYNEQFF
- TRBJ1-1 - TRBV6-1 TGTGCCAGCAGTGAAGGCGGTGACACTGAAGCTTTCTTT CASSEGGDTEAFF
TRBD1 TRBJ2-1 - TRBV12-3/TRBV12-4 TGTGCCAGCAGTTCCGGACAGGGAGGTCCGGGGGAGCAGTTCTTC CASSSGQGGPGEQFF
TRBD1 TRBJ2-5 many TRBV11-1 TGTGCCAGCAGCTTACAAAGGGGGCGCTGGGAGACCCAGTACTTC CASSLQRGRWETQYF
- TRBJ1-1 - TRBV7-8 TGTGCCAGCAGCTTAGAGGGAGGGATGGGGAACACTGAAGCTTTCTTT CASSLEGGMGNTEAFF
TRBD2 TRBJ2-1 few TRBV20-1 TGCAGTGCTGCTAGACTAGCGGGGGAGGGAAGGCAGTTCTTC CSAARLAGEGRQFF